Listed below are T cell receptor beta chains from one sample, sequenced in a study of shared clonotypes between healthy human individuals. Sequencing was performed with immunoSEQ multiplex PCR; in TCRdb, only in-frame clones are kept and a portion is missing. The sample includes 1 million to 1.2 million clones, 70% to 80% seen only once; the top ten take approximately 0.95%. Sequencing was performed on memory CD4+ T cells from PBMCs. The receptors were gathered from a man in his late teens or twenties in good health. Some clones in this sample may be carry-over from other donors' samples. Both conserved end residues are part of each CDR3. Fields, in order: D gene, J gene, V gene, CDR3 length, CDR3 protein. The D gene is left open where the match is weak.

>-|TRBJ1-2|TRBV19|14
CASSPRGGREGYTF
>-|TRBJ2-7|TRBV6-5|13
CASSLVQGRLKDF
>-|TRBJ2-7|TRBV7-2|17
CASSSGRRGWGGDEQYF
>-|TRBJ2-4|TRBV19|16
CASSEVGLLAKNIQYF
>-|TRBJ2-3|TRBV5-5|13
CASSETIADTQYF
>-|TRBJ2-6|TRBV2|15
CASTMYSSGANVLTF
>-|TRBJ1-1|TRBV6-1|15
CASSLARAVNTEAFF
>-|TRBJ2-3|TRBV10-3|14
CATGDSRDTDTQYF
>TRBD1|TRBJ2-7|TRBV11-2|15
CASSPTGAGHYEQYF
>-|TRBJ2-7|TRBV7-3|13
CASSPAYAYEQYF
>-|TRBJ1-4|TRBV7-8|15
CASSPIDRLGEKLFF
>-|TRBJ1-2|TRBV7-2|12
CASSLESGHRAF
>-|TRBJ1-2|TRBV7-2|15
CASSRRQEPNYGYTF
>-|TRBJ2-3|TRBV11-2|13
CASSLPSTDTQYF
>-|TRBJ2-2|TRBV19|12
CATGEYTGELFF
>-|TRBJ1-1|TRBV5-1|14
CASSLGTGNTEAFF
>-|TRBJ2-7|TRBV9|14
CASSPRLTVNEQYF
>-|TRBJ2-2|TRBV9|13
CASRVTNTGELFF
>TRBD1|TRBJ2-3|TRBV4-2|15
CASSLTGQVTDTQYF
>TRBD2|TRBJ2-3|TRBV30|15
CACGMGGGRTDTQYF
>-|TRBJ2-7|TRBV28|13
CASSLGGYSEQYF
>-|TRBJ2-4|TRBV6-1|13
CASSGNSGNIQYF
>-|TRBJ1-5|TRBV27|12
CASSFANQPQHF
>-|TRBJ1-3|TRBV5-1|15
CASSSLGASGNTIYF
>-|TRBJ2-7|TRBV6-6|16
CASRRATGRPPYEQYF
>TRBD2|TRBJ2-1|TRBV19|20
CASSIDPLPILAGSYNEQFF
>-|TRBJ1-4|TRBV28|15
CASSRPGATNEKLFF
>TRBD2|TRBJ2-1|TRBV11-2|15
CASSFLADTYNEQFF
>-|TRBJ1-1|TRBV5-6|15
CASSRKGVGRAEAFF
>-|TRBJ2-7|TRBV7-3|13
CASSPPGVSEQYF
>TRBD2|TRBJ2-7|TRBV19|15
CASAHGGLAINEQYF
>TRBD2|TRBJ2-7|TRBV5-4|14
CASSTGGDPYEQYF
>-|TRBJ1-5|TRBV6-6|16
CASSYRTRGNNQPQHF
>-|TRBJ1-2|TRBV5-1|13
CASSLATGGGYTF
>TRBD1|TRBJ1-1|TRBV2|15
CASRETGAMNTEAFF
>-|TRBJ2-7|TRBV7-6|14
CASSLEGWAYEQYF
>TRBD2|TRBJ2-7|TRBV2|13
CASSRTSGIEQYF